This TCR beta chain emerged from a study of liver allograft versus peripheral blood T cells. Study background: Hepatic allograft T cell receptor repertoires were evaluated relative to those present in recipients' peripheral blood. Study results and caveats: Intragraft liver T cell receptor repertoires reportedly differed from peripheral blood repertoires.

About this clonotype: Its antigen is currently unknown.

Trimming took 7 bases from V and 5 from J, leaving 11 bases between them. This CDR3 comprises 12 residues. In TCRdb, the reads were re-called with MiXCR into one record per CDR3 protein. Seen here are thousands of distinct CDR3 sequences, 13% to 15% observed once, and the top ten hold 40% to 55%. The sequence was collected from a human patient who had a liver transplant. Some of the T cells might come from the graft donor. V gene TRBV12-3 or TRBV12-4 combines with J gene TRBJ1-2; the D is unclear. This chain's CDR3 is CASMRTDYGYTF. CDR3 in DNA: TGTGCCAGCATGCGGACGGATTATGGCTACACCTTC.